The rows below give T cell receptor beta chains drawn from one sample of a study of T cells in tuberculosis. Assay: immunoSEQ multiplex PCR; the TCRdb copy retains only in-frame clones and omits some. The sample yields about 34,000 clones, over 85% seen once. The starting material was PBMCs, obtained at tuberculosis diagnosis. Receptor source: an adult with tuberculosis. Each CDR3 is given with its conserved first and last residue. A D gene is named only where the DNA matches it firmly. Not all rows give a size; the values are once, few, many and, for expanded clones, a class.

v_call,d_call,j_call,clone_size,cdr3_nt,cdr3_aa
TRBV27,NA,TRBJ2-5,NA,TGTGCCAGCAGTTTGAATGGGGGGCTGGGGGGGCTCGAGACCCAGTACTTC,CASSLNGGLGGLETQYF
TRBV2,TRBD2,TRBJ2-7,NA,TGTGCCAGCAGTGAAGCGCGAGTAGCGGGGGGTGGAGGGCAGTACTTC,CASSEARVAGGGGQYF
TRBV5-1,TRBD2,TRBJ2-3,NA,TGCGCCAGCACTAGCGGGGGCACAGATACGCAGTATTTT,CASTSGGTDTQYF
TRBV5-5,TRBD1,TRBJ1-1,NA,TGTGCCAGCAGCTCCTCCGGGGACAGGAGAGCTTTCTTT,CASSSSGDRRAFF
TRBV7-7,TRBD2,TRBJ2-1,NA,TGTGCTAGCAGCCTGACTAGCGGCACGGAGCAGTTCTTC,CASSLTSGTEQFF
TRBV12-5,NA,TRBJ2-1,few,TGTGCTAGTTCAGGGCCAGGCAATGAGCAGTTCTTC,CASSGPGNEQFF
TRBV25-1,TRBD2,TRBJ2-5,NA,TGTGCCAGCAGTGAATTAAGCGGGAGGGAGACCCAGTACTTC,CASSELSGRETQYF
TRBV6-5,TRBD1,TRBJ2-7,NA,TGTGCCAGCAGTTACTCCCGGACAGGGCAGCAGTACTTC,CASSYSRTGQQYF
TRBV4-1,TRBD1,TRBJ1-3,once,TGCGCCAGCAGCCAAGAAGGCAGGGGGCCAGGAAACACCATATATTTT,CASSQEGRGPGNTIYF
TRBV5-4,NA,TRBJ2-6,once,TGTGCCAGCAGCTTGGCGGGGTCTGGGGCCAACGTCCTGACTTTC,CASSLAGSGANVLTF
TRBV7-3,TRBD1,TRBJ2-2,once,TGTGCCAGCAGACGGACAGGGGGCTTCACCGGGGAGCTGTTTTTT,CASRRTGGFTGELFF
TRBV5-1,TRBD1,TRBJ2-5,NA,TGCGCCAGCAGCTATAGACAGGGGGAGACCCAGTACTTC,CASSYRQGETQYF
TRBV28,TRBD2,TRBJ2-2,NA,TGTGCCAGCAGTTCTACCGGGACTAGCTCGACCACCGGGGAGCTGTTTTTT,CASSSTGTSSTTGELFF